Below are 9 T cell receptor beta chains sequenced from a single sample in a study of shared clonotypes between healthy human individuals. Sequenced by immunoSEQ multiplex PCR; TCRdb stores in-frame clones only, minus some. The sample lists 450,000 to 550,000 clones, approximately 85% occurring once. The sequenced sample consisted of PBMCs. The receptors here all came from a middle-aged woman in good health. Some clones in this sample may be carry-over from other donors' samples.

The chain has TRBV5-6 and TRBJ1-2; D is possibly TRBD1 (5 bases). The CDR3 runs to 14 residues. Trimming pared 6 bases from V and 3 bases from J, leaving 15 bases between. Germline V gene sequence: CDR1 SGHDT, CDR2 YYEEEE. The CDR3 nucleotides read TGTGCCAGCAAGGGGCAGGGTTGGGACTATGGCTACACCTTC. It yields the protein CASKGQGWDYGYTF.

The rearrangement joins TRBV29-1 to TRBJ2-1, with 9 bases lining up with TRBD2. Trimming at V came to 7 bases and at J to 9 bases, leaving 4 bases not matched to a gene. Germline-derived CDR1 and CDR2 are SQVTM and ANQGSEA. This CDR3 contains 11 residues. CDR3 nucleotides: TGCAGCGGTCAGACTAGCGGTGAGCAGTTCTTC. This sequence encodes CSGQTSGEQFF.

CDR3 bases: TGTGCCAGCAGTTCCGGGACATTGACCCTGGGCACTGAAGCTTTCTTT. Translated, it gives CASSSGTLTLGTEAFF. This chain links TRBV28 with TRBJ1-1, with a tentative D call TRBD1 (6 bases). V dropped 4 bases and J dropped 4 bases, with 19 bases sitting between them. This CDR3 is 16 amino acids long. CDR1 and CDR2 from the germline V gene are MDHEN and SYDVKM. The variable domain in full, with the rest retrieved from reference TRBV28 and TRBJ1-1, is DVKVTQSSRYLVKRTGEKVFLECVQDMDHENMFWYRQDPGLGLRLIYFSYDVKMKEKGDIPEGYSVSREKKERFSLILESASTNQTSMYLCASSSGTLTLGTEAFFGQGTRLTVV.

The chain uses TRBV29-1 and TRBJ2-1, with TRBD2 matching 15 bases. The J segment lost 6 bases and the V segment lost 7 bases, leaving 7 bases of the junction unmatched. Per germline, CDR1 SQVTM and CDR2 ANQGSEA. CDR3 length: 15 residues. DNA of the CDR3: TGCAGCGCCGGGAGGACTAGCGGGAGGGCCAATGAGCAGTTCTTC. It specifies CSAGRTSGRANEQFF.

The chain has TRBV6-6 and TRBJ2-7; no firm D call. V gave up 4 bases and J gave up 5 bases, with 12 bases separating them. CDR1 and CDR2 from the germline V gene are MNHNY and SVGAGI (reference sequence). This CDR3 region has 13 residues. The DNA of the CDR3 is TGTGCCAGCAGTTTTGCGCAAGAAAACGAGCAGTACTTC. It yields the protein CASSFAQENEQYF.

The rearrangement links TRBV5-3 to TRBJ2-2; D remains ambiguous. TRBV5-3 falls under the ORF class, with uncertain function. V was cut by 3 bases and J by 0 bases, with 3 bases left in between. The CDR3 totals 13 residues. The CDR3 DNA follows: TGTGCCAGAAGCTCGACGAACACCGGGGAGCTGTTTTTT. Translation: CARSSTNTGELFF.

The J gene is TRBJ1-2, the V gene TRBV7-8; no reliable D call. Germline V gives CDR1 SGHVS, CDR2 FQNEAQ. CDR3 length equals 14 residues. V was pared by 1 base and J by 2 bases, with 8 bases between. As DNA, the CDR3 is TGTGCCAGCAGCTTAGGGCAGGCGAACTATGGCTACACCTTC. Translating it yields CASSLGQANYGYTF.

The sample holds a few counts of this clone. CDR3 protein: CASRTEGQPNEKLFF. Here the CDR3 DNA reads TGTGCCAGCCGCACGGAGGGGCAGCCGAATGAAAAACTGTTTTTT. The V and J genes are TRBV16 and TRBJ1-4; the D gene is possibly TRBD1 (5 bases). CDR3 length: 15 amino acids. Germline assignment: CDR1 KGHSY and CDR2 FQNENV. The V end was cut by 8 bases, the J end by 5 bases, with 18 bases between.

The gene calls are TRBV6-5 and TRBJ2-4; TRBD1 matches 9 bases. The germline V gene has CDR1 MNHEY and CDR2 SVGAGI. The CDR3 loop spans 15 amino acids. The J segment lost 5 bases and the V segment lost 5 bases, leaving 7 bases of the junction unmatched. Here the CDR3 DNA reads TGTGCCAGCAGTGACTACCGGACAGGGGAAAACATTCAGTACTTC. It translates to CASSDYRTGENIQYF.